What follows describes a single TCR beta chain. Based on its abundance in the sample, this clonotype is large (0.1 to 1%). No much larger clonotype is one base removed from it; base qualities were not supplied. The source of the sample is a study of Japanese encephalitis immunity and Zika vaccine responses (dated by TCRdb to the early 2020s). About the investigation overall: The included participants were given three 5.0 ug doses of alum-adjuvanted ZPIV at weeks 0, 4 and 28. Some 11 participants were given two doses of JEV vaccine (IXIARO) 28 days apart, two to three months before the first ZPIV dose. Before ZPIV, approximately 13 participants were given one dose of YFV vaccine (YF-VAX), while under 10 participants were flavivirus-naive. More than five representative participants from each pre-vaccination group were selected for TCR sequencing, using samples from week 0 (after pre-vaccination and before ZPIV) and week 52. In addition, the TCR repertoires of a few flavivirus-naive individuals were analyzed at weeks 2, 6 and 52 after ZPIV vaccination began. For stimulation, either ZIKV structural-protein peptide pools divided into flavivirus-conserved and non-conserved sets were used, or JEV or YFV peptides matching the pre-vaccination. The ZIKV peptides, 15-mers that overlapped by 11 residues, were chosen for containing NetMHCpan/NetMHCII-predicted epitopes with affinity below 50 nM. The study tested whether CD4 T cell responses to the Zika vaccine were shaped by prior Japanese encephalitis virus (JEV) or yellow fever virus (YFV) vaccination.

The germline V gene encodes CDR1 LGHNA and CDR2 YSLEER. Cut back by 0 bases and 0 bases, the V and J ends lie 6 bases apart. Including cysteine and phenylalanine, the CDR3 has 15 amino acids. Here the CDR3 DNA is all that survives: 45 bases in frame from base 1. Overall study results and their limits: Samples clustered by participant with no similarity between individuals, suggesting no public TCRs were detected. JEV-pre-vaccinated donors showed higher repertoire similarity across time-points and stimulations than YFV-pre-vaccinated donors, indicating more clonotypes common to ZIKV and JEV stimulation. Because there were not enough samples, the peptide pools could not be deconvoluted, which meant the specific peptides behind the cross-reactive responses went unidentified. In JEV-pre-vaccinated donors, the repertoire richness of CD4 T cells responding to conserved ZIKV epitopes dropped significantly after ZPIV. Only a few individuals showed CD8 T cell responses to the ZIKV peptide pools, and those responses were of very low magnitude. Rather than the whole vaccinated cohort, the analysis covered just a subset of trial participants, namely those who received three doses and had adequate samples.

Libraries were made using 5' RACE. TCRbeta libraries were pooled in proportion to their sorted cell numbers before sequencing. Total RNA was extracted from the sorted cells with RNAzol RT, and cDNA was synthesized using an oligo(dT) primer and a template-switching oligo. The TCRbeta V-CDR3-J region was PCR-amplified with Kapa HiFi using a SMARTer oligo primer and a TCRbeta constant-region primer. A second PCR attached Illumina adaptors and sample-specific index barcodes, followed by HighPrep bead cleanup and Bioanalyzer confirmation of a band of roughly 650 bp. Libraries were sequenced on an Illumina MiSeq with 2x151 bp paired-end reads. On the study's bioinformatics: An in-house Java program demultiplexed the reads, while MiXCR assigned TCRbeta annotations and counted clonotypes. Repertoire overlap was assessed with Morisita-Horn indices from the R package vegan, and UPGMA clustering and Circos plots of recurring clonotypes were generated. Shannon diversity and richness were normalized to the highest possible value given the input cell numbers, yielding values from 0 to 1. CDR3beta sequences were aligned with MUSCLE, distances computed with SeqinR, and multidimensional scaling plotted in R. TCRdb reanalyzed the raw reads on its own, using fastp at Q25 for trimming and MiXCR for clone calling, and kept in-frame beta chains. CDR3 protein duplicates are merged, each entry listing the most common genes and DNA. V and J calls and clone size were set by TCRdb, not the authors. Present in this sample are about 130 distinct CDR3 sequences, under 4% of which were seen just once. Around 47% of the sample lies in the top ten.

PBMCs were labeled with CellTrace CFSE and cultured for less than 7 days in RPMI with roughly 7.7% human serum plus peptide pools at around 1 ug/mL each. On a BD FACSAria, proliferating CD4 T cells were sorted without fixation as live CD56-CD19-CD16-CD3+CD4+ CFSE-low cells. The enrolled adults were healthy and tested seronegative for ZIKV, JEV, YFV, DENV and WNV on microneutralization screening. Samples were obtained from a phase 1, double-blinded, randomized, placebo-controlled trial of an alum-adjuvanted Zika purified-inactivated virus (ZPIV) vaccine. Peripheral blood mononuclear cells were isolated by standard procedure and stored frozen in liquid nitrogen until use.

This receptor was obtained from an adult man who received an inactivated Zika virus vaccine. The specimen was antigen-activated CD4+ T cells from blood, cultured, collected during a Zika inactivated vaccine study. In this chain, TRBV4-3 is recombined with TRBJ1-5, with the D gene too uncertain to name. The sequenced DNA is TGCGCCAGCAGCCAAGACAGATATAGCAATCAGCCCCAGCATTTT. This sequence encodes CASSQDRYSNQPQHF.